This T cell receptor beta chain was recovered during a study of blood T cell repertoires in COVID-19. CDR3 length: 13 residues. Per germline, CDR1 KGHSH and CDR2 LQKENI. Trimming at V came to 6 bases and at J to 2 bases, leaving 3 bases not matched to a gene. Method: immunoSEQ multiplex PCR; TCRdb's copy keeps in-frame clones and lacks some. The sample contains a few hundred thousand clones, roughly 80% of which appear only once. The source material was peripheral blood. V is TRBV18 and J is TRBJ2-7; TRBD1 matches 8 bases. The receptor comes from an elderly woman with acute or convalescent COVID-19. CDR3 sequence: CASSRQGTYEQYF. The CDR3 DNA reads as TGTGCCAGCTCGAGACAGGGGACCTACGAGCAGTACTTC.